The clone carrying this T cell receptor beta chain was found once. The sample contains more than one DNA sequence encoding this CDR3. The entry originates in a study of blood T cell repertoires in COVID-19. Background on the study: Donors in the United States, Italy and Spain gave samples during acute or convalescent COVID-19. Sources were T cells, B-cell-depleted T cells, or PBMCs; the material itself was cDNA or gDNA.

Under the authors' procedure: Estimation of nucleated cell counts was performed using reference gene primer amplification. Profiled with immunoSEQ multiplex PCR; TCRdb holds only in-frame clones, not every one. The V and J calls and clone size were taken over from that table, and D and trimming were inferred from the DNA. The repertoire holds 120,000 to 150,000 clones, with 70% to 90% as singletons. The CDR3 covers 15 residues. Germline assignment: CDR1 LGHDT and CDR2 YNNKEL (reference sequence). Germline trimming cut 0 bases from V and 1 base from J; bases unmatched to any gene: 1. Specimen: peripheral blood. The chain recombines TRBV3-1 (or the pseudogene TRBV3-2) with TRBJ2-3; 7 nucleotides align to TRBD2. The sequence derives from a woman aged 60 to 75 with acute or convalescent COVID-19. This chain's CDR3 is CASSQEAGGTDTQYF. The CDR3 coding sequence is TGTGCCAGCAGCCAAGAGGCGGGGGGCACAGATACGCAGTATTTT.